The clone carrying this T cell receptor beta chain appeared a few times. Its cognate antigen is unknown. The data belong to a study of T cells in Graves' hyperthyroidism and ophthalmopathy. Looked up from germline, CDR1 is SGHRS and CDR2 is YFSETQ. CDR3 length: 13 amino acids. Trimming removed 4 bases at V and 4 bases at J, with 11 bases between. Regions amplified from RNA transcripts were the TCR beta CDR3 regions. The HTBI primer set served for first-round RT-PCR of the TCR CDR3. One entry per CDR3 protein results from TCRdb running MiXCR on the multiplex PCR reads. This sample has approximately 870,000 distinct CDR3 sequences; around 39% occur once, and the top ten carry roughly 8.3%. General study results and limits: The model's output predicted ophthalmopathy at a median of 6.5 months prior to onset.

The chain couples TRBV5-1 to TRBJ2-5; perhaps TRBD2 as D (5 bases). Sequencing was done on a sample of blood. This TCR was recovered from a man between 18 and 29 years old with Graves' hyperthyroidism. CDR3 sequence reads: CASSPAGAETQYF. The CDR3 DNA sequence: TGCGCCAGCAGCCCGGCGGGTGCAGAGACCCAGTACTTC.